This record covers a single T cell receptor beta chain. TCRdb's table, derived via immunoSEQ multiplex PCR, lists solely in-frame clones and lacks some. Of under 70,000 clones listed, over 75% are singletons. The data stem from a study of blood T cell repertoires in COVID-19. The sequence was collected from a man aged 80 or over with acute or convalescent COVID-19. The sample was peripheral blood.

The CDR3 DNA is TGTGCCAGCAGTTACTCGAGCGCTGGAAACACCATATATTTT. Its protein product is CASSYSSAGNTIYF. The chain joins TRBV6-5 to TRBJ1-3; D remains ambiguous. The length of the CDR3 is 14 residues. Germline CDR1 is MNHEY and CDR2 is SVGAGI. With 0 bases removed from V and 2 bases from J, the gap between germline ends came to 5 bases.